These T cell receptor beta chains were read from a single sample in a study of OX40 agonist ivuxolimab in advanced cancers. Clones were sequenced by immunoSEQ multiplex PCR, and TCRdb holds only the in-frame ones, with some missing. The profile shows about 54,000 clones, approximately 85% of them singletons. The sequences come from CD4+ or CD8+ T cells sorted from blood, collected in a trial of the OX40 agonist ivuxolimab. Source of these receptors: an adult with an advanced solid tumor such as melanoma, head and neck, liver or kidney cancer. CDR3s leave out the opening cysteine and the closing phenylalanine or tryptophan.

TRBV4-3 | ASSQYRGTQRGYT
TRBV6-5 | ASSVDPDRRNTIY
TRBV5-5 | ASSPRTGHQETQY
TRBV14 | ASSQDRRASHLY
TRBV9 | ASSARGSAKEGKNTEAF
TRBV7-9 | ASSRGTGDSPLH
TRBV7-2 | ASSLEPFHPDTQY
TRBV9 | ASSVAGGNNQPQH
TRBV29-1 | SVAPGINTEAF
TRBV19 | ASSIQGGTEAF
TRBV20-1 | SARESTEAF
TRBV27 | ASSFSVNTEAF
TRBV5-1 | ASSPGQTTSYEQY
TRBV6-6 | ASSYTEAF
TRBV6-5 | ASSLLGPSSYEQY
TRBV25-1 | ASSEIGEGEAF
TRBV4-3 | ASSQTIASNQPQH
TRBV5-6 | ASSGLAGGFTDTQY
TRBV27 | ASSLSPTRDTQY
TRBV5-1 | ASKATGFGANVLT
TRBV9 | ASSASDRQTDTQY
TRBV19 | ASSKDRDAEAF
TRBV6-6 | ASSPSGGSNYGYT
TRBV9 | ASSVGGTGVYEQY
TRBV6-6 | ASSRPGSISTEAF
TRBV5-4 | ASSLDYGGDEQY
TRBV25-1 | ASSGDRGIYEQY
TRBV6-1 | ASRRTGETDTQY
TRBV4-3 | ASSQDSNTEAF
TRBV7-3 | ASSLNPMTSGGVGGITGELF
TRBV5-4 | ASSWQGADTQY
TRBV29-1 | SHLPTSGNYNEQF
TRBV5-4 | ASSLGGGNQPQH
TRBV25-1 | ASSGTIRQETQY
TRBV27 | ASRGTGGQPQH
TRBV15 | ATSTGHRVSGANVLT
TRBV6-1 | ASRGQGGANYEQY
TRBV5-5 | ASSPRDPQVINEQF
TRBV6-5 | ASSYDRTSDYEQY
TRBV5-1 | ASSLNGLYEQY
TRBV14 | ASSQETGRHGGYT
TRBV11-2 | ASSSPRDRAYNEQF
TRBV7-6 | ASSLAGGTDTQY
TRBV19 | ASSTGTGTANQPQH
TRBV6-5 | ASTPYTEAF
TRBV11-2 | ASSLGTDQDTQY
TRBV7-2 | ASSPAGGPYGYT
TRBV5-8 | ASRNSGTDTQY